This entry lists 23 T cell receptor beta chains sequenced from one sample in a study of cytomegalovirus exposure and HLA in healthy donors (dated by TCRdb to 2017 to 2019). Library construction relied on the immunoSEQ multiplex PCR assay. For the multiplex PCR, a mixture combining 60 forward primers for TCR Vbeta segments and 13 reverse primers for TCR Jbeta segments was used. TCRdb stores this immuneACCESS table with in-frame sequences only. Part of the clones is absent; in the studies checked, under half of the shortfall reflects unresolved V genes, and no reason is known for the rest. This sample lists roughly 140,000 clones; around 80% were detected once. Approximately 7% of the sample is taken by the ten largest. The sequenced material came from PBMCs. These receptors were collected from a man aged 35 to 55 in good health and CMV-seropositive.

The J gene is TRBJ1-2, the V gene TRBV5-4; 10 bases agree with TRBD1. CDR3 length: 13 amino acids. Germline loops: CDR1 SGHNT, CDR2 YYREEE (reference sequence). Trimming at V came to 4 bases and at J to 6 bases, leaving 3 bases not matched to a gene. CDR3 DNA: TGTGCCAGCAGCCTCGACAGGGGGCATGGCTACACCTTC. Protein product: CASSLDRGHGYTF. Full variable domain (remainder filled in from reference TRBV5-4 and TRBJ1-2): ETGVTQSPTHLIKTRGQQVTLRCSSQSGHNTVSWYQQALGQGPQFIFQYYREEENGRGNFPPRFSGLQFPNYSSELNVNALELDDSALYLCASSLDRGHGYTFGSGTRLTVV.

V and J are TRBV14 and TRBJ2-1; TRBD2 matches at 14 bases. Trimming cost V 1 base and J 14 bases; bases outside gene matches: 10. The length of the CDR3 is 16 residues. The germline CDR1 and CDR2 sequences are SGHDN and FVKESK. For the CDR3, the DNA is TGTGCCAGCAGCCAAGGACTAGCGGGAGGGCCGGCGGGTGAGTTCTTC. Encoded protein: CASSQGLAGGPAGEFF.

The chain joins TRBV29-1 to TRBJ1-1; D not resolved. CDR1 is SQVTM and CDR2 is ANQGSEA in the germline V gene. The CDR3 length is 13 residues. V was clipped by 7 bases and J by 0 bases, with 12 bases between them. The CDR3 region has the DNA TGCAGCGCCTCGTCGGAGTTGAACACTGAAGCTTTCTTT. Residues: CSASSELNTEAFF.

The rearrangement links TRBV19 to TRBJ1-1; TRBD1 matches at 9 bases. V gave up 5 bases and J gave up 0 bases; unmatched junction bases: 13. The CDR3 runs to 18 residues. Germline V gene sequence: CDR1 LNHDA, CDR2 SQIVND (reference sequence). The CDR3 coding sequence is TGTGCCAGTAGTCTACCGGGACAGGGATACCCGATGAACACTGAAGCTTTCTTT. Translated, it gives CASSLPGQGYPMNTEAFF.

This sequence joins TRBV6-1 and TRBJ1-3; the match to TRBD1 covers 9 bases. The CDR3 totals 15 residues. Germline CDR1 and CDR2: MNHNS and SASEGT. Trimming cost V 4 bases and J 3 bases; bases outside gene matches: 4. CDR3 DNA: TGTGCCAGCAGTGCACAGGGGGCGGGTGGAAACACCATATATTTT. The encoded protein is CASSAQGAGGNTIYF.

The chain carries TRBV21-1 and TRBJ1-5. TRBV21-1 is a known pseudogene. The CDR3 loop spans 18 amino acids. DNA of the CDR3: TGTGCCAGCAGCAAAGACCCAGTAGCCGGAGGATTCAATCAGCCCCAGCATTTT. It translates to CASSKDPVAGGFNQPQHF.

The gene calls are TRBV30 and TRBJ1-5; the match to TRBD1 covers 12 bases. Germline V lookup: CDR1 GTSNPN, CDR2 SVGIG (reference sequence). Losses at the gene ends were 1 base for V and 6 bases for J; bases not matched to a gene: 7. The CDR3 covers 16 residues. The CDR3 loop reads CAWSDLGTGGSQPQHF. The CDR3, as DNA: TGTGCCTGGAGTGACCTGGGGACAGGGGGCTCTCAGCCCCAGCATTTT.

This chain links TRBV25-1 with TRBJ2-1; 8 nucleotides agree with TRBD1. Trimming at V came to 5 bases and at J to 9 bases, leaving 9 bases not matched to a gene. Germline V gene sequence: CDR1 MGHDK, CDR2 SYGVNS. The CDR3 has 14 residues. CDR3 sequence reads: CASSSPGGSGEQFF. Written as DNA, the CDR3 is TGTGCCAGCAGTAGTCCAGGGGGCTCAGGTGAGCAGTTCTTC.

This clone was seen more than once but under ten times. This chain joins TRBV6-5 and TRBJ1-2; D might be TRBD1 (5 bases). In germline, CDR1 is MNHEY, CDR2 SVGAGI. The CDR3 runs to 16 residues. V was shortened by 4 bases and J by 2 bases, with 17 bases between the two germline ends. The CDR3 DNA is TGTGCCAGCAGTTCAGTCGGGGGTTGGGACAACTATGGCTACACCTTC. Its translation is CASSSVGGWDNYGYTF.

The chain carries TRBV15 and TRBJ1-5, with unresolved D. The germline CDR1 and CDR2 sequences are LNHNV and YYDKDF (reference sequence). The CDR3 spans 13 residues. Trimming pared 1 base from V and 2 bases from J, leaving 3 bases between. CDR3 sequence: CATSRAGNQPQHF. CDR3 nucleotides: TGTGCCACCAGCAGAGCAGGCAATCAGCCCCAGCATTTT.

This chain uses TRBV6-5 with TRBJ2-1; D not resolved. V dropped 7 bases and J dropped 9 bases, with 7 bases sitting between them. The CDR3 runs to 10 residues. Germline V gene sequence: CDR1 MNHEY, CDR2 SVGAGI. The CDR3 region is CASTIIEQFF. As DNA, the CDR3 is TGTGCCAGCACTATAATTGAGCAGTTCTTC.

This clone was seen a few times. The gene calls are TRBV7-9 and TRBJ1-4, with unresolved D. Trimming left V 6 bases short and J 5 bases short, with 10 bases between. CDR1 is SEHNR, CDR2 FQNEAQ, per germline (reference sequence). CDR3 length equals 13 residues. CDR3 loop: CASRRGTNEKLFF. The CDR3, as DNA: TGTGCCAGCAGGCGGGGTACCAATGAAAAACTGTTTTTT.

The chain is built from TRBV4-2 and TRBJ1-1; the match to TRBD1 covers 7 bases. The CDR3 has 15 amino acids. Trimming removed 3 bases from V and 7 bases from J; junction bases left unmatched: 11. Germline assignment: CDR1 LGHNA and CDR2 YNFKEQ. CDR3 in DNA: TGTGCCAGCAGCCAGTTAAAGGGGGCAGTTGGTGAAGCTTTCTTT. Its translation: CASSQLKGAVGEAFF.

The V call is TRBV30, the J call TRBJ1-1; 7 bases are a match to TRBD1. CDR3 size: 13 residues. After removal of 5 bases from V and 7 bases from J, the junction contained 10 bases not matched to a gene. CDR1 and CDR2 from the germline V gene are GTSNPN and SVGIG (reference sequence). CDR3 loop: CAWLRDWDSEAFF. CDR3 nucleotides: TGTGCCTGGCTCAGGGACTGGGACAGTGAAGCTTTCTTT.

This clone showed up just a few times. The chain employs TRBV27 and TRBJ2-6, with D possibly TRBD2 on 5 matching bases. V lost 5 bases, J lost 0 bases, and 17 bases lay in between. The CDR3 covers 18 residues. The germline gives CDR1 MNHEY, CDR2 SMNVEV (reference sequence). CDR3 loop: CASSPTRGGYSGANVLTF. The CDR3 DNA reads TGTGCCAGCAGTCCCACTCGAGGCGGGTACTCTGGGGCCAACGTCCTGACTTTC.

This clone occurred a few times. The rearrangement joins TRBV7-9 to TRBJ1-1, with D perhaps matching TRBD1 (5 bases). Deletions cut 5 bases from V and 4 bases from J, with 8 bases between. Germline-derived CDR1 and CDR2 are SEHNR and FQNEAQ (reference sequence). This CDR3 contains 12 residues. CDR3 sequence: CASSRGGTEAFF. CDR3 DNA sequence: TGTGCCAGCAGCCGCGGGGGCACTGAAGCTTTCTTT.

The chain uses TRBV5-1 and TRBJ2-5; 8 bases align to TRBD1. J was trimmed by 2 bases and V by 0 bases; bases with no gene match: 0. Germline lookup yields CDR1 SGHRS and CDR2 YFSETQ. This CDR3 is built from 14 residues. Here the CDR3 reads CASSLDRGQETQYF. The CDR3 nucleotides are TGCGCCAGCAGCTTGGACAGGGGGCAAGAGACCCAGTACTTC. The full variable domain, rest sourced from reference TRBV5-1 and TRBJ2-5, is KAGVTQTPRYLIKTRGQQVTLSCSPISGHRSVSWYQQTPGQGLQFLFEYFSETQRNKGNFPGRFSGRQFSNSRSEMNVSTLELGDSALYLCASSLDRGQETQYFGPGTRLLVL.

The chain has TRBV27 and TRBJ1-4, with TRBD1 identical over 7 bases. Germline V lookup: CDR1 MNHEY, CDR2 SMNVEV (reference sequence). The ends lost 6 bases at V and 7 bases at J; junction bases unmatched: 8. The CDR3 is made up of 14 amino acids. CDR3 nucleotides: TGTGCCAGCAGCTCTAGGGGGCTCGGTGAAAAACTGTTTTTT. Translated: CASSSRGLGEKLFF.

This clone was seen just once. This chain joins TRBV6-6 and TRBJ2-7; the D gene is possibly TRBD2 (6 bases). This CDR3 region has 16 residues. V was clipped by 6 bases and J by 1 base, with 19 bases between them. CDR1 is MNHNY and CDR2 is SVGAGI in the germline V gene (reference sequence). CDR3: CASSPGRAGTSYEQYF. The CDR3 region has the DNA TGTGCCAGCAGCCCTGGTAGGGCGGGGACGTCCTACGAGCAGTACTTC.

This chain joins TRBV6-5 and TRBJ2-3; TRBD1 is a possible D gene (6 bases). The germline V gene has CDR1 MNHEY and CDR2 SVGAGI. This CDR3 is 14 amino acids long. Trimming shortened V by 6 bases and J by 10 bases, and 20 bases separated the two germline ends. The CDR3 sequence: CASRTLTIQGAQYF. DNA of the CDR3: TGTGCCAGCAGGACATTGACTATACAGGGAGCGCAGTATTTT.

The gene calls are TRBV19 and TRBJ2-5; 7 positions agree with TRBD1. With V trimmed by 10 bases and J by 2 bases, 7 bases remained unmatched. Germline values: CDR1 LNHDA, CDR2 SQIVND (reference sequence). This CDR3 comprises 13 residues. CDR3 nucleotides: TGTGCCACCGGTCGACAGGGACAAGAGACCCAGTACTTC. Encoded protein: CATGRQGQETQYF.

The rearrangement links TRBV4-3 to TRBJ1-4; no clear D. The CDR3 is made up of 14 amino acids. V was shortened by 1 base and J by 3 bases, with 6 bases between the two germline ends. Germline assignment: CDR1 LGHNA and CDR2 YSLEER. The CDR3 is CASSQGLANEKLFF. Here the CDR3 DNA reads TGCGCCAGCAGCCAAGGTCTAGCTAATGAAAAACTGTTTTTT.

The rearrangement uses TRBV7-6 and TRBJ1-5, with TRBD1 matching over 7 bases. Germline trimming cut 6 bases from V and 6 bases from J; bases unmatched to any gene: 11. Looked up from germline, CDR1 is SGHVS and CDR2 is FNYEAQ. This CDR3 has 15 amino acids. The CDR3 region is CASRRGTARGQPQHF. The DNA of the CDR3 is TGTGCCAGCAGACGTGGGACAGCTCGAGGTCAGCCCCAGCATTTT.